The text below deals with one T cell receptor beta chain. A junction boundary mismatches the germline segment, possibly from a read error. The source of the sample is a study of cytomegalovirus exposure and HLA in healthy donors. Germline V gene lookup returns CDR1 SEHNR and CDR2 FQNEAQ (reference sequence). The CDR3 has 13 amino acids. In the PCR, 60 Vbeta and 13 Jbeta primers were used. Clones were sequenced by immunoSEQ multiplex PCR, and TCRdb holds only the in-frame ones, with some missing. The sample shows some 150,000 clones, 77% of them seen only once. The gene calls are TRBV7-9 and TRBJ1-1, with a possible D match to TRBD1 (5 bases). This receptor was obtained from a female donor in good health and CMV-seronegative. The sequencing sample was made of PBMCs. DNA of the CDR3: TGTGCCAGCAGCTTAGTGGTGGACACTGAAGCTTTCTTC. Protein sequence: CASSLVVDTEAFF.